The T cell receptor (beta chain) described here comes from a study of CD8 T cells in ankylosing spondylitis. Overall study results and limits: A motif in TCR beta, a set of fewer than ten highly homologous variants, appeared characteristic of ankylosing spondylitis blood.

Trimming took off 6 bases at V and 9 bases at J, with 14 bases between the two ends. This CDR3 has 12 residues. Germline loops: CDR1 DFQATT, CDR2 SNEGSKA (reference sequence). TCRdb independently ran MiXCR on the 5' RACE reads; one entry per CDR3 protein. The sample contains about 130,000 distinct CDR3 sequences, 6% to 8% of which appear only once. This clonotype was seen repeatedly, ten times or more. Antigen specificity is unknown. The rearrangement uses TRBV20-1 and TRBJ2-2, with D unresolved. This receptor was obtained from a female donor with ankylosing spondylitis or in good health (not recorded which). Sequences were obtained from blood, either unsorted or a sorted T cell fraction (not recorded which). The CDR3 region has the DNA TGCAGTGCAAAATCAAACCCCAGGGAGCTGTTTTTT. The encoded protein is CSAKSNPRELFF.